One sample yielded the 19 T cell receptor beta chains listed below, sequenced in a study of preoperative IRX-2 immunotherapy in early breast cancer. This table comes from immunoSEQ multiplex PCR, and its TCRdb copy is limited to in-frame clones, with some not included. The sample yields about 38,000 clones, 65% to 90% seen once. Indicated treatment: preoperative locoregional IRX-2 cytokine immunotherapy. The sequencing here drew on lymph node tissue, taken after IRX-2 immunotherapy. The receptor source for this set is a human donor with breast cancer.

The chain carries TRBV19 and TRBJ1-6; perhaps TRBD1 as D (5 bases). Germline V gene data show CDR1 as LNHDA and CDR2 as SQIVND (reference sequence). Trimming removed 4 bases at V and 10 bases at J, with 17 bases between. This CDR3 has 15 residues. The CDR3 region has the DNA TGTGCCAGTAGTACTAGGGACTCCCTTCGATCACCCCTCCACTTT. This sequence encodes CASSTRDSLRSPLHF.

The V call is TRBV6-8, the J call TRBJ1-3, with D possibly TRBD1 on 5 matching bases. Germline V gives CDR1 MNHGY, CDR2 SAAAGT. This CDR3 has 16 residues. The V end lost 2 bases, the J end lost 4 bases, and 15 bases lay between the germline ends. CDR3 protein: CASSYLRTNWGNTIYF. Here the CDR3 DNA reads TGTGCCAGCAGTTACCTTAGGACAAACTGGGGAAACACCATATATTTT.

This clone appeared once. V usage is TRBV5-1 and J usage is TRBJ2-2; tentatively, D is TRBD1 (6 bases). Looked up from germline, CDR1 is SGHRS and CDR2 is YFSETQ. Trimming left V 1 base short and J 4 bases short, with 17 bases between. This CDR3 has 17 residues. The CDR3 DNA sequence: TGCGCCAGCAGCTTGAAAGGTGGGGACACAGGCACCGGGGAGCTGTTTTTT. Translation gives CASSLKGGDTGTGELFF.

The chain recombines TRBV14 with TRBJ2-5; D is unclear. The CDR3 loop spans 15 amino acids. Germline V gives CDR1 SGHDN, CDR2 FVKESK. The germline V and J ends were trimmed by 4 bases and 2 bases, with 14 bases remaining between them. CDR3 loop: CASSPKRSHQETQYF. CDR3 DNA sequence: TGTGCCAGCAGCCCTAAGAGGTCCCATCAAGAGACCCAGTACTTC.

The V gene is TRBV6-7, the J gene TRBJ2-3; 11 positions agree with TRBD2. TRBV6-7 is classed as an ORF, of uncertain function. The CDR3 consists of 19 residues. Losses at the gene ends were 1 base for V and 1 base for J; bases not matched to a gene: 10. The CDR3 DNA sequence: TGTGCCAGCAGTTACTTGATTAGCGGGGGGGCGCGGGGCACAGATACGCAGTATTTT. This codes for CASSYLISGGARGTDTQYF.

The chain couples TRBV29-1 to TRBJ2-3; perhaps TRBD2 as D (5 bases). The CDR3 loop spans 14 amino acids. Germline assignment: CDR1 SQVTM and CDR2 ANQGSEA. V lost 2 bases and J 6 bases, leaving 15 bases between the germline ends. The CDR3 DNA reads as TGCAGCGTTGAATATGGCCGAACGGGGGATACGCAGTATTTT. It translates to CSVEYGRTGDTQYF.

V is TRBV19 and J is TRBJ2-7; 8 bases are shared with TRBD1. Germline CDR1 is LNHDA and CDR2 is SQIVND (reference sequence). The CDR3 sequence is 15 residues long. J was trimmed by 2 bases and V by 6 bases; bases with no gene match: 9. The CDR3 DNA follows: TGTGCCAGTAGCCTAGGACAGGGAGCTGCCTACGAGCAGTACTTC. Its protein product is CASSLGQGAAYEQYF.

The chain couples TRBV6-8 to TRBJ1-1, with a tentative D call TRBD1 (6 bases). Trimming removed 4 bases at V and 2 bases at J, with 11 bases between. The CDR3 is made up of 14 amino acids. Germline CDR1 MNHGY, CDR2 SAAAGT. CDR3 residues: CASSLGGTNTEAFF. CDR3 coding DNA: TGTGCCAGCAGTTTAGGGGGGACCAACACTGAAGCTTTCTTT.

This rearrangement joins TRBV28 to TRBJ1-2, with D uncertain. V was clipped by 3 bases and J by 4 bases, with 6 bases between them. Germline assignment: CDR1 MDHEN and CDR2 SYDVKM. The CDR3 extends over 12 amino acids. CDR3 protein: CASSLMSYGYTF. CDR3 DNA: TGTGCCAGCAGTTTGATGTCCTATGGCTACACCTTC.

The CDR3 DNA follows: TGCGCCAGCAGGAGTGTGATGAACACTGAAGCTTTCTTT. Residues: CASRSVMNTEAFF. The gene calls are TRBV10-1 and TRBJ1-1; no clear D. V lost 6 bases and J lost 0, with 8 bases in between. The germline V gene has CDR1 WNHNN and CDR2 SYGVQD (reference sequence). The CDR3 is 13 amino acids.

The rearrangement joins TRBV6-8 to TRBJ1-2; a possible D gene is TRBD1 (5 bases). Germline values: CDR1 MNHGY, CDR2 SAAAGT. CDR3 size: 15 residues. Trimming shortened V by 6 bases and J by 7 bases, and 21 bases separated the two germline ends. In nucleotides, the CDR3 is TGTGCCAGCAGCAACCCTCGGGGGAGTCGACGTGGCTACACCTTC. Translation: CASSNPRGSRRGYTF.

The chain links TRBV5-1 to TRBJ2-1; D not resolved. CDR1 is SGHRS, CDR2 YFSETQ, per germline. The CDR3 has 15 residues. V lost 0 bases, J lost 2 bases, and 9 bases lay in between. CDR3 residues: CASSLADPPYNEQFF. CDR3 nucleotide sequence: TGCGCCAGCAGCTTGGCAGACCCCCCCTACAATGAGCAGTTCTTC.

V usage is TRBV18 and J usage is TRBJ2-3; tentatively, D is TRBD1 (5 bases). V was clipped by 1 base and J by 4 bases, with 12 bases between them. There are 15 residues in the CDR3. Per germline, CDR1 KGHSH and CDR2 LQKENI. The chain's CDR3 is CASSPRQGGADTQYF. Written as DNA, the CDR3 is TGTGCCAGCTCACCACGCCAGGGTGGTGCAGATACGCAGTATTTT.

The chain employs TRBV11-3 and TRBJ1-1; the match to TRBD1 covers 7 bases. V trimming: 5 bases; J trimming: 2 bases; junction bases outside the gene matches: 5. Germline assignment: CDR1 SGHNT and CDR2 YENEEA. This CDR3 has 14 amino acids. The CDR3 reads CASSNRGINTEAFF. The CDR3 DNA is TGTGCCAGCAGCAACAGGGGTATTAACACTGAAGCTTTCTTT.

This clone was detected only a few times. V is TRBV11-3 and J is TRBJ1-2; possibly TRBD1 for D (6 bases). V shed 5 bases and J shed 4 bases, with 17 bases lying between them. Per germline, CDR1 SGHNT and CDR2 YENEEA. The CDR3 sequence is 15 residues long. CDR3 DNA sequence: TGTGCCAGCAGCCGTAGGGGGACGAAAGTCTATGGCTACACCTTC. Translating gives CASSRRGTKVYGYTF.

This chain links TRBV6-8 with TRBJ2-4; D remains ambiguous. V lost 5 bases and J lost 2, with 4 bases in between. The CDR3 has 12 residues. The germline gives CDR1 MNHGY, CDR2 SAAAGT. The CDR3 loop is CASSDPKNIQYF. CDR3 DNA: TGTGCCAGCAGTGACCCCAAAAACATTCAGTACTTC.

The chain recombines TRBV6-8 with TRBJ1-2, with 9 bases aligning to TRBD1. The CDR3 is 14 amino acids. Trimming took 2 bases from V and 3 from J; bases not matched to a gene: 1. Germline V gene data show CDR1 as MNHGY and CDR2 as SAAAGT. CDR3 in DNA: TGTGCCAGCAGTTACGACAGGGGGTACTATGGCTACACCTTC. Protein product: CASSYDRGYYGYTF.

This clone was observed once. The CDR3 loop is CASSIPTTGGGNTIYF. CDR3 DNA sequence: TGTGCCAGTAGTATCCCCACAACAGGGGGCGGAAACACCATATATTTT. This chain connects TRBV19 to TRBJ1-3; 9 positions match TRBD1. Trimming cost V 3 bases and J 4 bases; bases outside gene matches: 7. The CDR3 is made up of 16 amino acids. The germline V gene has CDR1 LNHDA and CDR2 SQIVND (reference sequence).

V usage is TRBV30 and J usage is TRBJ1-2; D call uncertain. The ends were cut back, 2 bases at V and 6 bases at J, with 13 bases in the middle. Looked up from germline, CDR1 is GTSNPN and CDR2 is SVGIG (reference sequence). The CDR3 contains 13 residues. The CDR3 DNA reads TGTGCCTGGAGTTCGGGAACAACACATGGCTACACCTTC. It is translated as CAWSSGTTHGYTF.